Below are 14 T cell receptor beta chains sequenced from a single sample in a study of blood T cells in healthy people across ages (dated by TCRdb to the mid-2010s). The library was built by means of 5' RACE. The data were produced on an Illumina HiSeq 2500. A second PCR of about 7 to 12 cycles was performed with a sample-barcoded 5' primer and a J-beta primer mix. TCRdb reprocessing: public reads trimmed at Q25 with fastp, clones called with MiXCR, in-frame beta chains kept. One record per CDR3 amino acid sequence lists the most common genes and DNA. This sample has hundreds of thousands of distinct CDR3 sequences in its table, and more than 50% of those were observed once. Of the sample, roughly 24% is held by the ten largest clones. Sequences were obtained from blood. The receptors were sampled from a middle-aged man in good health.

The chain recombines TRBV11-2 with TRBJ2-3, with D maybe TRBD1 (6 bases). The germline gives CDR1 SGHAT, CDR2 FQNNGV. Trimming cost V 1 base and J 0 bases, with 14 bases left between them. The CDR3 runs 17 residues. CDR3 region: CASSLARQVLSTDTQYF. CDR3 nucleotide sequence: TGTGCCAGCAGCTTAGCAAGACAGGTTCTAAGCACAGATACGCAGTATTTT.

The rearrangement links TRBV5-1 to TRBJ2-7; D may correspond to TRBD1 or TRBD2 (6 bases each). The CDR3 length is 16 residues. Trimming stripped 4 bases from V and 1 base from J, with 18 bases between. Germline V CDR1 and CDR2: SGHRS, YFSETQ. The CDR3, as DNA: TGCGCCAGCAGCCAGGGGACTCGCGAAATTTCCTACGAGCAGTACTTC. Residues: CASSQGTREISYEQYF.

With regard to this clonotype: Just one base apart from a much larger clone, this may be a read error. The chain employs TRBV5-1 and TRBJ2-1, with 14 bases fitting TRBD2. TRBJ2-7 explains the end of the DNA better; the J call may be wrong. Germline CDR1 is SGHRS and CDR2 is YFSETQ. The CDR3 consists of 18 residues. The CDR3 DNA reads TGCGCCAGCAGCCCGGGACTAGCGGGGGCCCGCTCCTACAATGAGCAGTACTTC. Its protein product is CASSPGLAGARSYNEQYF.

The CDR3 loop is CATSDQQGIDYGYTF. DNA for the CDR3: TGTGCCACCAGTGACCAACAGGGGATTGACTATGGCTACACCTTC. The chain uses TRBV24-1 and TRBJ1-2; TRBD1 agrees at 7 bases. With V trimmed by 4 bases and J by 3 bases, 7 bases remained unmatched. Germline CDR1 KGHDR, CDR2 SFDVKD. The CDR3 runs 15 residues.

This clonotype showed up just once. At one end the junction does not follow the germline gene, possibly because of a read error. The J gene is TRBJ2-2, the V gene TRBV5-6; possible D gene TRBD1, 6 bases. This CDR3 region has 14 residues. Germline assignment: CDR1 SGHDT and CDR2 YYEEEE. This CDR3 reads CASSSDRRTGELFF. The DNA for the CDR3 is TGTGCCAGCAGCTCTGACAGGAGGACCGGAGAGCTGTTTTTT.

There are a few counts of this clonotype. The genes are TRBV29-1 and TRBJ2-3, with D tentatively TRBD2 (6 bases). V was shortened by 4 bases and J by 6 bases, with 20 bases between the two germline ends. This CDR3 has 15 residues. Germline V CDR1 and CDR2: SQVTM, ANQGSEA. CDR3 bases: TGCAGCGTTGTTAGAAGTGGAGGGTTTTCGGATACGCAGTATTTT. Its translation is CSVVRSGGFSDTQYF.

The chain recombines TRBV5-1 with TRBJ2-3, with D tentatively TRBD1 (5 bases). The CDR3 runs to 15 residues. Germline CDR1 reads SGHRS; CDR2 reads YFSETQ. The V end lost 4 bases, the J end lost 3 bases, and 15 bases lay between the germline ends. CDR3 residues: CASSQGSHGTDTQYF. The CDR3 DNA sequence: TGCGCCAGCAGCCAGGGTTCGCACGGGACAGATACGCAGTATTTT.

This clonotype was detected only a few times. The J gene is TRBJ2-1, the V gene TRBV4-2; 8 bases match TRBD2. Per the germline V gene, CDR1 is LGHNA and CDR2 is YNFKEQ. The CDR3 has 14 amino acids. Trimming removed 1 base from V and 8 bases from J; junction bases left unmatched: 4. The CDR3 here is CASSQVPGGDEQFF. CDR3 nucleotides: TGTGCCAGCAGCCAAGTCCCGGGGGGGGATGAGCAGTTCTTC.

The chain employs TRBV6-6 and TRBJ1-2; 7 bases agree with TRBD1. After removal of 3 bases from V and 0 bases from J, the junction contained 10 bases not matched to a gene. The CDR3 extends over 17 amino acids. CDR1 is MNHNY and CDR2 is SVGAGI in the germline V gene (reference sequence). The DNA for the CDR3 is TGTGCCAGCAGTTATCTTACAGTCGGGACAGCTAACTATGGCTACACCTTC. Its translation is CASSYLTVGTANYGYTF.

The rearrangement links TRBV20-1 to TRBJ2-3; TRBD2 agrees at 7 bases. Looked up from germline, CDR1 is DFQATT and CDR2 is SNEGSKA (reference sequence). Trimming cost V 1 base and J 5 bases; bases outside gene matches: 6. The CDR3 is 14 amino acids. The CDR3 protein is CSARVAGVIDTQYF. In DNA form, the CDR3 reads TGCAGTGCTAGAGTGGCGGGGGTTATAGATACGCAGTATTTT.

The sample holds a few counts of this clonotype. The chain joins TRBV25-1 to TRBJ2-1, with 9 bases identical to TRBD1. J lost 7 bases, V lost 10 bases, and 11 bases had no gene match. The CDR3 is 14 amino acids. From germline, CDR1 is MGHDK and CDR2 SYGVNS. The CDR3 nucleotides are TGTGCCACCAGCACCGGGACAGGGAGGAATGAGCAGTTCTTC. Translated: CATSTGTGRNEQFF.

The rearrangement uses TRBV3-1 and TRBJ2-3; 13 bases fit TRBD2. Germline CDR1 is LGHDT and CDR2 is YNNKEL (reference sequence). V lost 1 base and J lost 6; bases outside the gene matches: 10. This CDR3 has 18 amino acids. The CDR3 DNA follows: TGTGCCAGCAGCCAAGGCAGACTAGCGGGGGGTCCCAGGGATACGCAGTATTTT. As protein: CASSQGRLAGGPRDTQYF.

This clonotype has a handful of counts. The chain joins TRBV20-1 to TRBJ2-5, with 8 nucleotides matching TRBD2. The germline V gene has CDR1 DFQATT and CDR2 SNEGSKA (reference sequence). Trimming cost V 5 bases and J 5 bases; bases outside gene matches: 10. The length of the CDR3 is 14 residues. This CDR3 reads CSAPSSPGGETQYF. Here the CDR3 DNA reads TGCAGTGCTCCTAGCAGCCCGGGGGGGGAGACCCAGTACTTC.

The rearrangement links TRBV28 to TRBJ1-6; TRBD1 might be the D (6 bases). Trimming took off 4 bases at V and 15 bases at J, with 10 bases between the two ends. Germline-derived CDR1 and CDR2 are MDHEN and SYDVKM. CDR3 length equals 11 residues. As DNA, the CDR3 is TGTGCCAGCAGTTCAAACAGGGTCCTCCACTTT. Amino acid sequence: CASSSNRVLHF.